One and the same sample provided the 10 T cell receptor beta chains below, sequenced in a study of Ad26.COV2.S vaccination and SARS-CoV-2 variants. Assay: immunoSEQ multiplex PCR; the TCRdb copy retains only in-frame clones and omits some. The sample carries just over 350,000 clones, about 92% recorded once. The source was peripheral blood, collected after recovery from COVID-19. These receptors all come from a human donor who had recovered from COVID-19.

This clone has only one observation. The rearrangement joins TRBV9 to TRBJ2-1; 8 bases are a match to TRBD2. V lost 0 bases, J lost 1 base, and 6 bases stayed unmatched. The CDR3 contains 17 residues. Germline V gene sequence: CDR1 SGDLS, CDR2 YYNGEE. CDR3 nucleotide sequence: TGTGCCAGCAGCGTAGGCGGAAGCGGGGGATCCTACAATGAGCAGTTCTTC. This translates into CASSVGGSGGSYNEQFF.

V is TRBV2 and J is TRBJ1-5, with no clear D. V was shortened by 2 bases and J by 5 bases, with 10 bases between the two germline ends. Germline CDR1 SNHLY, CDR2 FYNNEI. This CDR3 is 14 amino acids long. CDR3 in amino acids: CASSETAADQPQHF. The CDR3 nucleotides read TGTGCCAGCAGTGAAACCGCAGCCGATCAGCCCCAGCATTTT.

This clone occurred a few times. The CDR3 DNA is TGTGCCAGCAGCTTAGGAGGTATAGGGTGGTACACTGAAGCTTTCTTT. It specifies CASSLGGIGWYTEAFF. J is TRBJ1-1 and V is TRBV7-9; D call uncertain. Germline lookup yields CDR1 SEHNR and CDR2 FQNEAQ (reference sequence). The V and J ends lost 1 base and 3 bases respectively, with 15 bases between them. The CDR3 runs to 16 residues. Complete variable domain (other parts from reference TRBV7-9 and TRBJ1-1): DTGVSQNPRHKITKRGQNVTFRCDPISEHNRLYWYRQTLGQGPEFLTYFQNEAQLEKSRLLSDRFSAERPKGSFSTLEIQRTEQGDSAMYLCASSLGGIGWYTEAFFGQGTRLTVV.

V is TRBV9 and J is TRBJ2-7; TRBD1 agrees at 7 bases. J was trimmed by 3 bases and V by 3 bases; bases with no gene match: 6. The CDR3 consists of 14 residues. In germline, CDR1 is SGDLS, CDR2 YYNGEE. The CDR3, as DNA: TGTGCCAGCAGCGGCAGGGACAGCCTCTACGAGCAGTACTTC. Translation: CASSGRDSLYEQYF.

The chain joins TRBV11-2 to TRBJ2-7; perhaps TRBD1 as D (6 bases). With 0 bases removed from V and 12 bases from J, the gap between germline ends came to 12 bases. The germline V gene encodes CDR1 SGHAT and CDR2 FQNNGV. The CDR3 extends over 12 amino acids. The CDR3 DNA sequence: TGTGCCAGCAGCTTAGATGGGGGCGAGGCGTACTTC. Protein: CASSLDGGEAYF.

This sequence joins TRBV6-4 and TRBJ2-7; D perhaps matches TRBD2 (6 bases). Germline CDR1 MRHNA, CDR2 SNTAGT. This CDR3 is 15 amino acids long. V was clipped by 3 bases and J by 3 bases, with 15 bases between them. The CDR3 region is CASSEHSGDHYEQYF. CDR3 coding DNA: TGTGCCAGCAGTGAACACTCGGGGGACCACTACGAGCAGTACTTC.

The chain employs TRBV5-1 and TRBJ2-7; TRBD1 matches at 9 bases. This CDR3 comprises 15 residues. V lost 4 bases and J lost 3; bases outside the gene matches: 8. CDR1 is SGHRS, CDR2 YFSETQ, per germline. The CDR3: CASSRPETGGYEQYF. CDR3 bases: TGCGCCAGCAGCAGGCCCGAGACAGGGGGCTACGAGCAGTACTTC.

The chain employs TRBV5-4 and TRBJ2-6; no firm D call. CDR1 and CDR2 (germline): SGHNT, YYREEE (reference sequence). V lost 4 bases to trimming and J lost 4 bases, with 15 bases between them. The CDR3 runs to 16 residues. The CDR3 here is CASSRMPRGGANVLTF. The CDR3 DNA sequence: TGTGCCAGCAGCCGGATGCCCCGAGGAGGGGCCAACGTCCTGACTTTC. Filled out from reference TRBV5-4 and TRBJ2-6, the complete variable domain reads ETGVTQSPTHLIKTRGQQVTLRCSSQSGHNTVSWYQQALGQGPQFIFQYYREEENGRGNFPPRFSGLQFPNYSSELNVNALELDDSALYLCASSRMPRGGANVLTFGAGSRLTVL.

The chain links TRBV6-5 to TRBJ2-3; D perhaps matches TRBD2 (5 bases). V lost 6 bases to trimming and J lost 4 bases, with 8 bases between them. CDR3 length: 12 residues. Germline V gene sequence: CDR1 MNHEY, CDR2 SVGAGI. CDR3 amino acids: CASSEGADTQYF. In nucleotides, the CDR3 is TGTGCCAGCAGCGAGGGAGCAGATACGCAGTATTTT.

There are a few counts of this clone. CDR3 nucleotides: TGTGCCAGCAGTGAGGGGAACCGTGGCTACACCTTC. Translating it yields CASSEGNRGYTF. The rearrangement uses TRBV2 and TRBJ1-2, with D unresolved. In germline, CDR1 is SNHLY, CDR2 FYNNEI. The V and J ends lost 3 bases and 7 bases respectively, with 9 bases between them. This CDR3 has 12 residues.